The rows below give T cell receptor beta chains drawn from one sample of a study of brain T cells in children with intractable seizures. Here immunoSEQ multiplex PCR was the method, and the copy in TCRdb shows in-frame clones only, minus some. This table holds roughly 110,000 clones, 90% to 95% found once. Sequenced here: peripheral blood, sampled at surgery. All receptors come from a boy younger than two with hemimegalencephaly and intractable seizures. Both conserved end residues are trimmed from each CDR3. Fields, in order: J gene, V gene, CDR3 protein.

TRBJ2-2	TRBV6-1	ASSEALTGVGAGELF
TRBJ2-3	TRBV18	ASSPPAVTDTQY
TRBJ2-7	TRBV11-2	ASSSTTGTSGIGAYEQY
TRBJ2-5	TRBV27	ASSLSFGLGGPKAETQY
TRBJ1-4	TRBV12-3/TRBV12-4	ASRMDPGEKLF
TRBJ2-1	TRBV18	ASSPTSVSRRDEQF
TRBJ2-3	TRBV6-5	ASSYSAGVADTQY
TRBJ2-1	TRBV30	AWSDGTRSDNEQF
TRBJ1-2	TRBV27	ASSWTGGYGYT
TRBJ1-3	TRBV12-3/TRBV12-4	ASSRASGNTIY
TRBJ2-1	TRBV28	ASSLDGLYGSEQF
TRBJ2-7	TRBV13	ASSSRDLAYEQY
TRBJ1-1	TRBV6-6	ASSYENTEAF
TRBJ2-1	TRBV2	ASSEAESDPQF
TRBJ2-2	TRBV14	ASSHRGQNGELF
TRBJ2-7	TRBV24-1	ATSDSGTGNEQY
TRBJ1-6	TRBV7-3	ASSLAGGNSPLH
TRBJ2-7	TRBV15	ATSRDYHRGSEGQY
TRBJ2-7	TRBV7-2	ASSHSIVGGPPYEQY
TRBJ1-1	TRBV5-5	ASSLGREFTEAF
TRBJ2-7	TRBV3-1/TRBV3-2	ASSQGLAGWEQY
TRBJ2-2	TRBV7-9	ASSGSTGRGTGELF
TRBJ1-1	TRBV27	ASSDPSSEAF
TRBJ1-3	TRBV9	ASSATGAPGNTIY
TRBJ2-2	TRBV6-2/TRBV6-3	ASSYGPGRGTGELF
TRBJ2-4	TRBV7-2	ASSSGRTGPFGVQY
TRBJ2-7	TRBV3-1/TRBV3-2	ASSQASGGYEQY
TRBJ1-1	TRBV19	ASTIKGNTEAF
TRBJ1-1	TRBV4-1	ASSQDGQGTEAF
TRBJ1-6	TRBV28	ASRGTALNSPLH
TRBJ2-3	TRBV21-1	ARPDRGEDTQY
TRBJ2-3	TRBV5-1	ASSMGGHDKD
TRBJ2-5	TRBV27	ASSTHGPLAGEETQY
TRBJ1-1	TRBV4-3	ASSQKGQGRTEAF
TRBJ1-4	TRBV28	ASSLPGLSTNEKLF
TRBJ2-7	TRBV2	ASSETAGIYEQY
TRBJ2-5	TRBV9	ASSYSGSYQETQY
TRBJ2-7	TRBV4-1	ASSQAQGATQY
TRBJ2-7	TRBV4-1	ASSQPTSGRSYEQY
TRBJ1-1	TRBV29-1	SVEGGQGRFYTEAF
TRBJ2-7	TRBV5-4	ASSRWTGGDEQY
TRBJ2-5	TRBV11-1	ASSLGPQETQY